This TCR beta chain came from a study of T cell repertoires in cytomegalovirus infection. Across the study: Public TCR beta signatures marked donors with CMV infection and the matching HLA. Broader study findings: Ex vivo, HLA-C-restricted CMV-specific TCR beta clonotypes prevailed over the rest of the response. Accumulated public TCR beta family frequency recognized individuals carrying CMV together with the relevant HLA.

In TCRdb, the reads were re-called with MiXCR into one record per CDR3 protein. The sample contains about 740,000 distinct CDR3 sequences, approximately 34% of which appear only once. As concerns this clonotype: Its antigen is unidentified.

The V gene's germline CDR1 is MDHEN and CDR2 SYDVKM. This CDR3 is 14 amino acids long. V lost 3 bases and J 2 bases, leaving 8 bases between the germline ends. This chain connects TRBV28 to TRBJ2-4, with D unclear. This TCR was sampled from a human donor in good health (CMV status not recorded). Some clones in this sample may be carry-over from other donors' samples. Sequenced material: PBMCs. CDR3 in amino acids: CASSLPIPKNIQYF. CDR3 bases: TGTGCCAGCAGTTTGCCGATTCCCAAAAACATTCAGTACTTC.